What follows are 16 T cell receptor beta chains derived from one specimen sequenced in a study of tumor-infiltrating lymphocytes in localized non-small cell lung cancer. This table comes from immunoSEQ multiplex PCR, and its TCRdb copy is limited to in-frame clones, with some not included. In the table there are several thousand clones, 74% of which are singletons. Sample: uninvolved lung tissue not adjacent to the tumor. The receptors originated from a human donor with non-small cell lung cancer.

The genes are TRBV7-3 and TRBJ1-2; 7 bases are a match to TRBD1. The CDR3 is made up of 13 amino acids. V lost 8 bases and J lost 7; bases outside the gene matches: 10. The V gene's germline CDR1 is SGHTA and CDR2 FQGTGA. Here the CDR3 reads CASAQEGAGGYTF. The CDR3 DNA reads as TGTGCCAGCGCCCAAGAGGGGGCAGGTGGCTACACCTTC.

This clone was seen a handful of times. The rearrangement uses TRBV2 and TRBJ1-6; D gene uncertain. The CDR3 totals 14 residues. CDR1 is SNHLY and CDR2 is FYNNEI in the germline V gene. V was trimmed by 6 bases and J by 7 bases, leaving 13 bases between them. The CDR3 region has the DNA TGTGCCAGCAGGATAAGGATTCTAAATTCACCCCTCCACTTT. This translates into CASRIRILNSPLHF.

This chain uses TRBV6-5 with TRBJ2-7, with D perhaps TRBD2 (5 bases). Between the trimmed V and J ends, which lost 1 base and 2 bases, there was a span of 9 bases. Germline V gene lookup returns CDR1 MNHEY and CDR2 SVGAGI. The CDR3 runs 14 residues. Here the CDR3 DNA reads TGTGCCAGCAGTTACTGGGAGCAACCCTACGAGCAGTACTTC. Protein: CASSYWEQPYEQYF.

The chain joins TRBV2 to TRBJ2-7; D is uncertain. The CDR3 sequence is 14 residues long. Germline V gene data show CDR1 as SNHLY and CDR2 as FYNNEI. V shed 4 bases and J shed 2 bases, with 12 bases lying between them. CDR3 sequence reads: CASSGRTATYEQYF. The DNA of the CDR3 is TGTGCCAGCAGTGGACGGACGGCAACCTACGAGCAGTACTTC.

The rearrangement joins TRBV19 to TRBJ1-5; D remains ambiguous. Trimming stripped 1 base from V and 3 bases from J, with 7 bases between. Germline V gene data show CDR1 as LNHDA and CDR2 as SQIVND (reference sequence). The CDR3 is 14 residues long. CDR3 region: CASSIGRLNQPQHF. CDR3 nucleotides: TGTGCCAGTAGTATAGGCCGGCTCAATCAGCCCCAGCATTTT.

The chain carries TRBV7-9 and TRBJ1-6; TRBD1 is a possible D gene (6 bases). CDR3 size: 13 residues. Between the trimmed V and J ends, which lost 6 bases and 9 bases, there was a span of 12 bases. CDR1 and CDR2 from the germline V gene are SEHNR and FQNEAQ (reference sequence). The CDR3 sequence is CASSYPGASPLHF. In DNA form, the CDR3 reads TGTGCCAGCAGTTATCCAGGGGCTTCACCCCTCCACTTT.

The chain is built from TRBV7-2 and TRBJ1-6; the D is unclear. Germline CDR1 reads SGHTA; CDR2 reads FQGNSA. V was shortened by 5 bases and J by 6 bases, with 5 bases between the two germline ends. This CDR3 has 12 amino acids. CDR3 nucleotide sequence: TGTGCCAGCAGCCCCTTTAATTCACCCCTCCACTTT. Its protein product is CASSPFNSPLHF.

The J gene is TRBJ2-7, the V gene TRBV29-1, with a tentative D call TRBD1 (6 bases). Germline-derived CDR1 and CDR2 are SQVTM and ANQGSEA. The CDR3 covers 13 residues. V was shortened by 3 bases and J by 3 bases, with 12 bases between the two germline ends. The CDR3, as DNA: TGCAGCGTTGAGCCTTCGGACAGCTACGAGCAGTACTTC. This codes for CSVEPSDSYEQYF.

The J gene is TRBJ2-6, the V gene TRBV5-4, with D perhaps TRBD1 (5 bases). Trimming took off 0 bases at V and 2 bases at J, with 12 bases between the two ends. The CDR3 is 17 amino acids. Germline V CDR1 and CDR2: SGHNT, YYREEE (reference sequence). In DNA form, the CDR3 reads TGTGCCAGCAGCTTGGGGGGCAGTACCACTGGGGCCAACGTCCTGACTTTC. Its protein is CASSLGGSTTGANVLTF.

V gene TRBV5-6 combines with J gene TRBJ1-2; no reliable D call. V was cut by 4 bases and J by 2 bases, with 12 bases left in between. The CDR3 contains 14 residues. Germline V CDR1 and CDR2: SGHDT, YYEEEE. CDR3 DNA sequence: TGTGCCAGCAGCCGTGATGGGCGGAACTATGGCTACACCTTC. Protein product: CASSRDGRNYGYTF.

This rearrangement joins TRBV6-5 to TRBJ2-5, with D tentatively TRBD1 (6 bases). Germline V lookup: CDR1 MNHEY, CDR2 SVGAGI. This CDR3 has 15 amino acids. Trimming stripped 2 bases from V and 5 bases from J, with 15 bases between. This CDR3 reads CASSYPTGGTETQYF. CDR3 bases: TGTGCCAGCAGTTACCCGACAGGAGGAACGGAGACCCAGTACTTC.

The rearrangement uses TRBV18 and TRBJ1-2; perhaps TRBD1 as D (5 bases). The V gene lost 8 bases and the J gene lost 1 base, with 11 bases spanning the gap. The V gene's germline CDR1 is KGHSH and CDR2 LQKENI. This CDR3 is 13 amino acids long. This CDR3 is CASPTQDNYGYTF. The CDR3 DNA is TGTGCCAGCCCAACACAGGATAACTATGGCTACACCTTC.

This chain joins TRBV5-6 and TRBJ1-2; 7 bases agree with TRBD1. Losses at the gene ends were 0 bases for V and 5 bases for J; bases not matched to a gene: 7. CDR1 SGHDT and CDR2 YYEEEE come from the germline V gene. The CDR3 is made up of 15 amino acids. CDR3 sequence reads: CASSLGQGSSYGYTF. CDR3 nucleotide sequence: TGTGCCAGCAGCTTGGGACAGGGATCTTCGTATGGCTACACCTTC.

The genes are TRBV19 and TRBJ2-7; tentatively, D is TRBD2 (6 bases). Germline assignment: CDR1 LNHDA and CDR2 SQIVND (reference sequence). This CDR3 has 17 residues. Between the trimmed V and J ends, which lost 1 base and 2 bases, there was a span of 18 bases. CDR3 amino acids: CASSIAAGGASAYEQYF. In DNA form, the CDR3 reads TGTGCCAGTAGTATAGCCGCCGGCGGGGCGTCGGCCTACGAGCAGTACTTC. Full variable domain (rest looked up from reference TRBV19 and TRBJ2-7): DGGITQSPKYLFRKEGQNVTLSCEQNLNHDAMYWYRQDPGQGLRLIYYSQIVNDFQKGDIAEGYSVSREKKESFPLTVTSAQKNPTAFYLCASSIAAGGASAYEQYFGPGTRLTVT.

The V gene is TRBV4-3, the J gene TRBJ2-2; D is unclear. Deletions cut 0 bases from V and 0 bases from J, with 11 bases between. The germline V gene encodes CDR1 LGHNA and CDR2 YSLEER. This CDR3 is 17 amino acids long. Here the CDR3 DNA reads TGCGCCAGCAGCCAAGATGCACAGCTGGCGAACACCGGGGAGCTGTTTTTT. Translated, it gives CASSQDAQLANTGELFF.

This chain links TRBV2 with TRBJ2-4; 11 bases map to TRBD1. J lost 0 bases, V lost 6 bases, and 10 bases had no gene match. Germline CDR1 is SNHLY and CDR2 is FYNNEI. The CDR3 extends over 18 amino acids. CDR3 DNA: TGTGCCAGCAGCTGGACAGGGGGCGGAGGTGAAGCCAAAAACATTCAGTACTTC. This encodes CASSWTGGGGEAKNIQYF.